The entry below gives a single T cell receptor beta chain sequence along with its context. Its specificity is unknown. Mismatch with germline at one junction end may stem from a read error. TCRdb's table, derived via immunoSEQ multiplex PCR, lists solely in-frame clones and lacks some. The repertoire holds approximately 140,000 clones, with 92% as singletons. This sample was taken from a study of T cell responses to AZD1222 COVID-19 vaccine. Findings of the study overall: Only after the peak T cell response were repertoires sampled.

Germline assignment: CDR1 SSHAT and CDR2 FNYEAQ (reference sequence). This CDR3 comprises 16 residues. This clonotype was obtained from an adult who received the AZD1222 COVID-19 vaccine. The rearrangement joins TRBV7-7 to TRBJ2-5; 7 positions agree with TRBD1. This specimen was peripheral blood, taken 28 days after the second AZD1222 dose. CDR3 residues: CASSLAAAGGRETQYF. As DNA, the CDR3 is TGTGCTAGCAGCTTAGCAGCGGCAGGGGGTAGGGAGACCCAGTACTTC.